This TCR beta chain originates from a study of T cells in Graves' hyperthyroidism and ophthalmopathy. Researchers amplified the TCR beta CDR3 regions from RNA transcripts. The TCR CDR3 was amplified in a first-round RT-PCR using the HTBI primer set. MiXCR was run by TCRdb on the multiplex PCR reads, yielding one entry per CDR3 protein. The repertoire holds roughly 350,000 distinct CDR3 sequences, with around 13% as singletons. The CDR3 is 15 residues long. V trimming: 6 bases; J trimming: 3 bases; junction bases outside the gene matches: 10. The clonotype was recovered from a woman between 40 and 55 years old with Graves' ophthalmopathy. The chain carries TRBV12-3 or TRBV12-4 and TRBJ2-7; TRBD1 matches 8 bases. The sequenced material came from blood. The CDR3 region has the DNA TGTGCCAGCAGACTAAGGACAGGGACCTTCTACGAGCAGTACTTC. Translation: CASRLRTGTFYEQYF.